These T cell receptor beta chains were read from a single sample in a study of blood T cell repertoires in COVID-19. Clones were sequenced by immunoSEQ multiplex PCR, and TCRdb holds only the in-frame ones, with some missing. The sample lists around 140,000 clones; 84% were seen once. Sample: peripheral blood. The receptor source for this set is a man aged 30-40 years with COVID-19, enrolled during active disease. Each CDR3 is given with its conserved first and last residue. D genes are given only for firm matches. Some rows mark clone size as missing; the rest say once, few, many or name a class of expanded clone.

V gene	J gene	clone size	D gene	CDR3 protein	CDR3 DNA
TRBV12-3/TRBV12-4	TRBJ2-7	once	-	CASSLQGNEQYF	TGTGCCAGCAGTTTACAGGGGAACGAGCAGTACTTC
TRBV19	TRBJ1-4	-	TRBD1	CASSISGGSNEKLFF	TGTGCCAGTAGTATTTCAGGGGGCAGTAATGAAAAACTGTTTTTT
TRBV30	TRBJ1-5	-	-	CAWRVVKGGQPQHF	TGTGCCTGGAGGGTCGTAAAAGGGGGTCAGCCCCAGCATTTT
TRBV19	TRBJ1-5	-	-	CASSPTDRENQPQHF	TGTGCCAGTAGCCCTACCGATCGGGAAAATCAGCCCCAGCATTTT
TRBV9	TRBJ2-3	-	-	CASSVGATDTQYF	TGTGCCAGCAGCGTAGGGGCAACAGATACGCAGTATTTT
TRBV19	TRBJ2-5	medium-sized	TRBD2	CASSTGTSGSQYF	TGTGCCAGTAGTACGGGAACTAGCGGGTCCCAGTACTTC
TRBV6-6	TRBJ1-2	once	TRBD1	CASSQIQGDYGYTF	TGTGCCAGCAGTCAAATACAGGGGGACTATGGCTACACCTTC
TRBV6-5	TRBJ1-1	-	-	CASRKGDTEAFF	TGTGCCAGCAGGAAAGGGGACACTGAAGCTTTCTTT
TRBV19	TRBJ2-2	-	-	CASSILPGNTGELFF	TGTGCCAGTAGTATTCTCCCGGGGAACACCGGGGAGCTGTTTTTT
TRBV24-1	TRBJ2-1	-	TRBD1	CATSGPGGYNEQFF	TGTGCCACCAGTGGCCCAGGGGGCTACAATGAGCAGTTCTTC
TRBV10-3	TRBJ1-2	-	-	CAISESDYGTPNNYGYTF	TGTGCCATCAGTGAGTCTGATTATGGGACACCGAATAACTATGGCTACACCTTC
TRBV2	TRBJ2-6	-	-	CASSDHTGSGANVLTF	TGTGCCAGCAGTGACCACACAGGATCTGGGGCCAACGTCCTGACTTTC
TRBV19	TRBJ2-7	-	-	CASSSGGTGHEQYF	TGTGCCAGTAGTTCCGGAGGGACGGGCCACGAGCAGTACTTC
TRBV4-1	TRBJ2-7	-	-	CASSRLTGGSSYEQYF	TGCGCCAGCAGCCGCCTGACTGGCGGAAGCTCCTACGAGCAGTACTTC
TRBV5-4	TRBJ2-1	-	TRBD2	CASSSQGLILAGGAEQFF	TGTGCCAGCAGCTCGCAAGGACTGATCTTAGCGGGAGGGGCCGAGCAGTTCTTC
TRBV5-5	TRBJ1-3	once	TRBD1	CASSRFHDRGPGNTIYF	TGTGCCAGCAGCCGCTTTCATGACAGGGGGCCTGGAAACACCATATATTTT
TRBV19	TRBJ1-2	-	-	CASSIDHTGPTYGYTF	TGTGCCAGTAGTATAGATCACACAGGGCCGACCTATGGCTACACCTTC
TRBV5-6	TRBJ1-5	few	-	CASSFLGSGDQPQHF	TGTGCCAGCAGCTTTCTGGGCTCAGGCGATCAGCCCCAGCATTTT
TRBV9	TRBJ2-2	-	-	CASSVVSGANTGELFF	TGTGCCAGCAGCGTAGTTTCGGGAGCGAACACCGGGGAGCTGTTTTTT
TRBV5-5	TRBJ2-5	-	TRBD2	CASSVGLAVKETQYF	TGTGCCAGCAGCGTCGGACTAGCGGTAAAAGAGACCCAGTACTTC
TRBV27	TRBJ2-2	-	TRBD2	CASITSGRGTGELFF	TGTGCCAGCATAACTAGCGGGAGGGGCACCGGGGAGCTGTTTTTT
TRBV4-1	TRBJ2-5	-	-	CASSQVSGSETQYF	TGCGCCAGCAGCCAAGTTTCGGGTTCGGAGACCCAGTACTTC
TRBV25-1	TRBJ2-3	-	-	CASTDWRGSTDTQYF	TGTGCCAGCACTGACTGGAGGGGTAGCACAGATACGCAGTATTTT
TRBV7-3	TRBJ2-5	-	-	CASSSEGLPGETQYF	TGTGCCAGCAGCTCAGAGGGACTCCCTGGGGAGACCCAGTACTTC
TRBV5-6	TRBJ1-2	-	-	CASSSEDTDYGYTF	TGTGCCAGCAGCTCAGAGGACACTGACTATGGCTACACCTTC
TRBV27	TRBJ2-7	-	TRBD1	CASSSRQGSEQYF	TGTGCCAGCAGTTCACGACAGGGAAGCGAGCAGTACTTC
TRBV7-9	TRBJ2-1	-	TRBD2	CASSTPGLAGYNEQFF	TGTGCCAGCAGCACTCCCGGACTAGCGGGCTACAATGAGCAGTTCTTC
TRBV5-6	TRBJ2-7	-	TRBD1	CASSGQGRYEQYF	TGTGCCAGCAGTGGACAGGGAAGGTACGAGCAGTACTTC
TRBV6-5	TRBJ2-7	-	TRBD2	CASSGLAGSYEQYF	TGTGCCAGCAGCGGACTAGCGGGGAGTTACGAGCAGTACTTC
TRBV12-3/TRBV12-4	TRBJ1-5	few	-	CASSVGGAGPQHF	TGTGCCAGCTCGGTAGGAGGGGCAGGGCCCCAGCATTTT
TRBV5-1	TRBJ1-1	-	-	CASSQTGLNTEAFF	TGCGCCAGCAGCCAAACAGGGTTGAACACTGAAGCTTTCTTT
TRBV5-1	TRBJ2-1	once	-	CASSLTDNEQFF	TGCGCCAGCAGCTTGACAGACAATGAGCAGTTCTTC
TRBV27	TRBJ1-5	few	-	CASSFTGFNQPQHF	TGTGCCAGCAGTTTTACAGGGTTCAATCAGCCCCAGCATTTT
TRBV12-3/TRBV12-4	TRBJ1-2	once	TRBD1	CASSPGTVYGYTF	TGTGCCAGCAGTCCCGGGACAGTCTATGGCTACACCTTC
TRBV6-5	TRBJ1-6	-	TRBD1	CASNHRGNSPLHF	TGTGCCAGCAATCACAGGGGAAATTCACCCCTCCACTTT
TRBV4-2	TRBJ1-1	-	-	CASSPLGQVVEAFF	TGTGCCAGCAGCCCTCTTGGGCAGGTCGTTGAAGCTTTCTTT
TRBV14	TRBJ2-1	-	TRBD2	CASSPTRAGGQFF	TGTGCCAGCAGTCCCACCAGGGCGGGAGGGCAGTTCTTC
TRBV3-1/TRBV3-2	TRBJ1-2	-	TRBD1	CASSRTGNYGYTF	TGTGCCAGCAGTCGGACAGGGAACTATGGCTACACCTTC
TRBV5-1	TRBJ1-1	-	-	CASSLGTGNTEAFF	TGCGCCAGCAGCTTGGGTACGGGGAACACTGAAGCTTTCTTT
TRBV28	TRBJ2-7	-	-	CASSPPWGGREGSYEQYF	TGTGCCAGCAGTCCGCCTTGGGGGGGCAGGGAAGGGTCCTACGAGCAGTACTTC
TRBV2	TRBJ2-1	-	-	CASGEGTNEQFF	TGTGCCAGCGGAGAAGGAACTAATGAGCAGTTCTTC
TRBV7-2	TRBJ2-1	-	-	CASSLGIGWTNNEQFF	TGTGCCAGCAGCTTAGGAATCGGGTGGACTAACAATGAGCAGTTCTTC
TRBV2	TRBJ1-3	-	-	CASSSRQLNTIYF	TGTGCCAGCAGTTCCCGACAGCTAAACACCATATATTTT
TRBV6-1	TRBJ1-2	-	-	CASSEAQGILHGYTF	TGTGCCAGCAGTGAAGCGCAGGGGATATTACATGGCTACACCTTC
TRBV2	TRBJ2-3	-	-	CASSLQRIDTQYF	TGTGCCAGCAGTCTACAGAGAATAGATACGCAGTATTTT
TRBV6-6	TRBJ2-5	-	TRBD2	CASSRGREGETQYF	TGTGCCAGCAGCCGCGGACGGGAGGGAGAGACCCAGTACTTC
TRBV18	TRBJ2-7	-	TRBD2	CASSPVASGSYEQYF	TGTGCCAGCTCACCAGTGGCTAGCGGCTCCTACGAGCAGTACTTC
TRBV5-1	TRBJ1-4	-	TRBD1	CASSGTDNEKLFF	TGCGCCAGCAGCGGGACAGATAATGAAAAACTGTTTTTT
TRBV5-5	TRBJ1-5	-	TRBD1	CASSTRTGGAEGGPQHF	TGTGCCAGCAGCACCCGGACAGGGGGCGCGGAGGGGGGGCCCCAGCATTTT
TRBV6-6	TRBJ1-5	-	-	CASSTGQWSNQPQHF	TGTGCCAGCAGTACCGGACAGTGGAGCAATCAGCCCCAGCATTTT
TRBV3-1/TRBV3-2	TRBJ1-1	-	TRBD1	CASSPSKGAGTEAFF	TGTGCCAGCAGCCCTTCAAAGGGGGCTGGTACTGAAGCTTTCTTT
TRBV27	TRBJ2-7	-	-	CASSLRRGYEQYF	TGTGCCAGCAGTTTACGGAGGGGCTACGAGCAGTACTTC
TRBV28	TRBJ2-3	once	-	CATSFGGQDTQYF	TGTGCCACCTCTTTCGGGGGGCAGGATACGCAGTATTTT
TRBV15	TRBJ2-2	-	-	CATSSKGQRTGELFF	TGTGCCACCAGTTCCAAGGGGCAGAGGACCGGGGAGCTGTTTTTT
TRBV11-2	TRBJ2-3	-	-	CASSERRRGTDTQYF	TGTGCCAGCAGCGAGCGACGACGGGGCACAGATACGCAGTATTTT
TRBV6-1	TRBJ2-1	-	-	CASSDRADSYNEQFF	TGTGCCAGCAGTGATAGAGCTGATTCCTACAATGAGCAGTTCTTC
TRBV2	TRBJ2-2	-	TRBD1	CASRSGTATNTGELFF	TGTGCCAGCAGATCCGGGACAGCTACGAACACCGGGGAGCTGTTTTTT
TRBV10-2	TRBJ1-2	-	TRBD1	CASSEAGGEGYTF	TGCGCCAGCAGTGAGGCAGGGGGCGAAGGCTACACCTTC
TRBV6-2/TRBV6-3	TRBJ1-6	-	-	CASSYLLFSPLHF	TGTGCCAGCAGTTACTTACTGTTCTCACCCCTCCACTTT